This note documents a single TCR beta chain sequence. The record originates from a study of blood T cell repertoires in COVID-19. Across the study: Acute-phase and convalescent COVID-19 samples originated in the United States, Italy and Spain. Sources were T cells, B-cell-depleted T cells, or PBMCs; the material itself was cDNA or gDNA.

Per the original methods: Reference gene primers were amplified, and this amplification served to estimate nucleated cell counts. Generated by immunoSEQ multiplex PCR, the TCRdb table keeps only in-frame clones and is missing some. The DNA was the basis for D and trimming; V, J and clone size are from that table. Of 150,000 to 200,000 clones listed, around 84% were seen once; the top ten hold roughly a fifth. The CDR3 spans 14 residues. The germline gives CDR1 MNHEY, CDR2 SVGEGT. V dropped 6 bases and J dropped 6; count of bases not matched to a gene: 8. V usage is TRBV6-2 or TRBV6-3 and J usage is TRBJ2-5; 9 bases map to TRBD1. The source is a woman of 80 years or more with acute or convalescent COVID-19. Sequencing input: peripheral blood. CDR3 loop: CASSRDRVAQTQYF. In nucleotides, the CDR3 is TGTGCCAGCAGCCGGGACAGGGTGGCGCAGACCCAGTACTTC.